The text below deals with one T cell receptor beta chain. The data were obtained in a study of CD8 T cells in Susac syndrome. Relapsing-remitting disease, either stable or active, was present in the multiple sclerosis controls, who were treatment-naive patients. Negative isolation was used for CD8+ and CD4+ T cells, and FACS enrichment was applied to TEMRA cells. The germline V gene encodes CDR1 MNHEY and CDR2 SMNVEV (reference sequence). Trimming pared 9 bases from V and 4 bases from J, leaving 16 bases between. The CDR3 runs 14 residues. Reverse transcription of roughly 0.45 to 1 ug RNA used random hexamers. Via MiXCR, TCRdb re-called the immunoSEQ multiplex PCR reads, giving one row per CDR3 protein. The table includes approximately 160,000 distinct CDR3 sequences, around 93% detected once.

The source of this sequence is a human donor with multiple sclerosis. Sequencing was performed on CD4+ T cells from PBMCs. This rearrangement joins TRBV27 to TRBJ2-1, with D perhaps TRBD2 (5 bases). CDR3 sequence (DNA): TGTGCCAGTCGAACCACCGGGGAGTACAATGAGCAGTTCTTC. As protein: CASRTTGEYNEQFF.